This TCR beta chain was captured in a study of memory CD4+ T cells and cytomegalovirus serostatus. Findings of the study overall: Suggested: most of the CMV-linked TCR signature lies in CD4+ memory cells.

Data came from immunoSEQ multiplex PCR; TCRdb stores just in-frame clones and leaves some out. The table includes 48,000 or so clones, around 80% detected once. The CDR3 extends over 12 amino acids. Germline lookup yields CDR1 SNHLY and CDR2 FYNNEI. V lost 7 bases to trimming and J lost 7 bases, with 11 bases between them. Single viable CD3+CD4+CD8-CD45RO+ cells were sorted as the memory CD4+ T cells. Serum IgG to CMV pp150, pp28, p38 and p52 defined serostatus. Comments on this clone: Its antigen is undetermined.

The clonotype comes from an adult in good health and CMV-seronegative. The chain carries TRBV2 and TRBJ2-1, with a weak D call TRBD2 (5 bases). The sequenced material came from memory CD4+ T cells from blood. For the CDR3, the DNA is TGTGCCAGCAATCGGAAGCGGAATGAGCAGTTCTTC. Residues: CASNRKRNEQFF.